The TCR beta chain under discussion was sequenced for a study of regulatory T cells in long-lasting Graves disease. Study-wide results and limits: Between persistent patients, fewer than 3,500 public clonotypes were shared, exceeding the 950 to 1,000 shared between new patients.

This clonotype appeared many times. Its target is unknown. Trimming left V 0 bases short and J 2 bases short, with 7 bases between. Germline assignment: CDR1 SGHRS and CDR2 YFSETQ. This CDR3 region has 14 residues. Building of the TCR beta libraries involved iRepertoire HTBI primers and Arm-PCR of CDR3 regions. TCRdb independently ran MiXCR on the multiplex PCR reads; one entry per CDR3 protein. This sample has under 400,000 distinct CDR3 sequences, with 16% found just once. Stated time point: newly diagnosed GD, antithyroid drugs for less than 3 months. The TCR library was made from RNA extracted from PBMCs. The patients were drawn from one endocrinology department in Xi'an, China. Another study also made use of these data, one on T cells in Graves' hyperthyroidism and ophthalmopathy. As that study records: Stable hyperthyroidism: no ophthalmopathy progression over 18 months of follow-up. The hyperthyroidism patients had all been newly diagnosed, and their disease duration was under 2 months. Their ages ranged from 18 to 65 years.

The specimen was peripheral blood mononuclear cells (PBMCs), collected at new diagnosis, from a patient treated with antithyroid drugs. The sequence was obtained from a middle-aged man with Graves disease. The V call is TRBV5-1, the J call TRBJ2-3; perhaps TRBD1 as D (5 bases). The CDR3 DNA reads TGCGCCAGCAGCTTGGGACAGCCCACAGATACGCAGTATTTT. This sequence encodes CASSLGQPTDTQYF.